This T cell receptor beta chain was observed in a study of shared clonotypes between healthy human individuals. Study information: With ages of 18 to 49, the donors were two women and three men.

Overall study findings and caveats: The study found lower generation probabilities in non-shared clonotypes than in those shared by all four donors. On the whole, naive subsets had larger estimated richness than memory subsets had. Measured sharing among donors was expected to vary with sequencing depth.

Naive CD8 isolation took CD45RO-negative cells positively selected for CCR7 and excluded terminally differentiated effector memory CD45RA+ cells. A word on this clone: The target antigen is unknown.

Here immunoSEQ multiplex PCR was the method, and the copy in TCRdb shows in-frame clones only, minus some. The sample shows about 2 million clones, roughly 94% of them seen only once. V was trimmed by 0 bases and J by 7 bases, leaving 11 bases between them. CDR3 length equals 13 residues. CDR1 and CDR2 (germline): SGHNT, YYREEE (reference sequence). The sequenced material came from naive CD8+ T cells sorted from blood. This clonotype was obtained from a man aged 18 to 29 in good health. The chain couples TRBV5-4 to TRBJ2-7; a weak D match, TRBD1 (5 bases). CDR3 coding DNA: TGTGCCAGCAGCTTGGAGCAGGGCTGGGAGCAGTACTTC. Amino acids: CASSLEQGWEQYF.